This entry lists 27 T cell receptor beta chains sequenced from one sample in a study of shared clonotypes between healthy human individuals. Naive CD8 populations comprised CD45RO-negative cells positively selected for CCR7, excluding terminally differentiated effector memory CD45RA+ cells. Here immunoSEQ multiplex PCR was the method, and the copy in TCRdb shows in-frame clones only, minus some. The table lists nearly 2 million clones, roughly 95% of them singletons. Specimen: naive CD8+ T cells sorted from blood. The receptors derive from a man aged 18 to 29 in good health.

This clone showed up just once. This chain uses TRBV13 with TRBJ2-7; D is perhaps TRBD1 (9 bases). The germline V and J ends were trimmed by 3 bases and 2 bases, with 17 bases remaining between them. From germline, CDR1 is PRHDT and CDR2 FYEKMQ (reference sequence). CDR3 length: 16 residues. In nucleotides, the CDR3 is TGTGCCAGCAGCTTCGCGGGGGGACAGGGAGCCTACGAGCAGTACTTC. It encodes CASSFAGGQGAYEQYF.

V usage is TRBV7-9 and J usage is TRBJ2-5, with 8 bases fitting TRBD2. V dropped 5 bases and J dropped 4; count of bases not matched to a gene: 9. The length of the CDR3 is 15 residues. Germline-derived CDR1 and CDR2 are SEHNR and FQNEAQ (reference sequence). In nucleotides, the CDR3 is TGTGCCAGCAGCCACAGCCGGGGGGGGCGAGAGACCCAGTACTTC. Its protein is CASSHSRGGRETQYF.

The rearrangement joins TRBV29-1 to TRBJ2-1, with a possible D match to TRBD2 (5 bases). The V gene lost 5 bases and the J gene lost 7 bases, with 18 bases spanning the gap. The CDR3 length is 14 residues. Germline V gene sequence: CDR1 SQVTM, CDR2 ANQGSEA. CDR3 residues: CSVRPAVNANEQFF. The CDR3 nucleotides read TGCAGCGTTCGGCCAGCGGTGAATGCGAATGAGCAGTTCTTC.

The chain combines TRBV27 with TRBJ1-4; a weak D match, TRBD1 (5 bases). The germline CDR1 and CDR2 sequences are MNHEY and SMNVEV (reference sequence). There are 14 residues in the CDR3. The ends were cut back, 6 bases at V and 3 bases at J, with 11 bases in the middle. CDR3 in DNA: TGTGCCAGCAGATCCGTGGGGCCTAATGAAAAACTGTTTTTT. Its translation: CASRSVGPNEKLFF.

The V call is TRBV7-2, the J call TRBJ2-7; perhaps TRBD2 as D (6 bases). V lost 2 bases to trimming and J lost 5 bases, with 16 bases between them. Germline V gene data show CDR1 as SGHTA and CDR2 as FQGNSA. The CDR3 runs to 15 residues. This CDR3 is CASSLLSGTYHEQYF. CDR3 in DNA: TGTGCCAGCAGCTTATTGTCCGGGACTTATCACGAGCAGTACTTC. The full variable domain, in which reference TRBV7-2 and TRBJ2-7 provide the parts outside the CDR3, is GAGVSQSPSNKVTEKGKDVELRCDPISGHTALYWYRQSLGQGLEFLIYFQGNSAPDKSGLPSDRFSAERTGGSVSTLTIQRTQQEDSAVYLCASSLLSGTYHEQYFGPGTRLTVT.

This clone has just one count. CDR3 protein: CASSLEWTGGGEQFF. The CDR3 bases are TGTGCCAGCAGCTTAGAGTGGACAGGGGGCGGGGAGCAGTTCTTC. This chain connects TRBV11-2 to TRBJ2-1; 11 nucleotides match TRBD1. V lost 0 bases, J lost 10 bases, and 5 bases stayed unmatched. CDR3 length: 15 amino acids. CDR1 is SGHAT and CDR2 is FQNNGV in the germline V gene.

The chain combines TRBV9 with TRBJ2-1, with D perhaps matching TRBD2 (6 bases). Looked up from germline, CDR1 is SGDLS and CDR2 is YYNGEE. Trimming took off 4 bases at V and 4 bases at J, with 18 bases between the two ends. This CDR3 has 16 amino acids. The CDR3 DNA reads TGTGCCAGCAGCCTGAGGCCTAGCGACCTATACAATGAGCAGTTCTTC. Translation gives CASSLRPSDLYNEQFF. The complete variable domain, with remaining parts taken from reference TRBV9 and TRBJ2-1, reads DSGVTQTPKHLITATGQRVTLRCSPRSGDLSVYWYQQSLDQGLQFLIQYYNGEERAKGNILERFSAQQFPDLHSELNLSSLELGDSALYFCASSLRPSDLYNEQFFGPGTRLTVL.

Turning to this clone: Other DNA sequences within the sample encode an identical CDR3. The chain couples TRBV28 to TRBJ1-5, with 11 bases lining up with TRBD1. Germline V gene lookup returns CDR1 MDHEN and CDR2 SYDVKM. Trimming at V came to 6 bases and at J to 4 bases, leaving 5 bases not matched to a gene. This CDR3 is 15 amino acids long. CDR3 sequence: CASSPGTGGNQPQHF. The CDR3 DNA follows: TGTGCCAGCAGCCCCGGGACAGGGGGAAATCAGCCCCAGCATTTT. Filled out from reference TRBV28 and TRBJ1-5, the complete variable domain reads DVKVTQSSRYLVKRTGEKVFLECVQDMDHENMFWYRQDPGLGLRLIYFSYDVKMKEKGDIPEGYSVSREKKERFSLILESASTNQTSMYLCASSPGTGGNQPQHFGDGTRLSIL.

This clone was counted once. The chain is built from TRBV28 and TRBJ2-2; a weak D match, TRBD1 (6 bases). Per the germline V gene, CDR1 is MDHEN and CDR2 is SYDVKM. The V gene lost 7 bases and the J gene lost 6 bases, with 18 bases spanning the gap. This CDR3 spans 15 amino acids. This CDR3 is CASTPSPTGAGELFF. In DNA form, the CDR3 reads TGTGCCAGCACCCCAAGCCCGACAGGCGCCGGGGAGCTGTTTTTT.

This rearrangement joins TRBV2 to TRBJ2-7, with D possibly being TRBD2 (6 bases). CDR3 size: 15 residues. Germline CDR1 is SNHLY and CDR2 is FYNNEI. The germline V and J ends were trimmed by 4 bases and 5 bases, with 18 bases remaining between them. In DNA, the CDR3 is TGTGCCAGCAGTGGTTGGGGCAGGGAGGAGGACGAGCAGTACTTC. It specifies CASSGWGREEDEQYF.

This clone turned up a few times. The chain combines TRBV10-1 with TRBJ2-7, with D possibly TRBD2 on 5 matching bases. The CDR3 has 13 residues. Trimming removed 5 bases at V and 3 bases at J, with 11 bases between. The germline V gene encodes CDR1 WNHNN and CDR2 SYGVQD (reference sequence). For the CDR3, the DNA is TGCGCCAGCAGTTCGGGATCACTCTACGAGCAGTACTTC. Amino acids: CASSSGSLYEQYF.

This chain links TRBV11-2 with TRBJ2-7; no clear D. The CDR3 spans 12 residues. Deletions cut 3 bases from V and 7 bases from J, with 10 bases between. Germline CDR1 SGHAT, CDR2 FQNNGV. DNA for the CDR3: TGTGCCAGCAGCTTCCTCGTACGTGAGCAGTACTTC. It is translated as CASSFLVREQYF.

This sequence joins TRBV4-1 and TRBJ2-7, with TRBD2 identical over 9 bases. The germline V gene has CDR1 MGHRA and CDR2 YSYEKL. V dropped 3 bases and J dropped 6; count of bases not matched to a gene: 3. The CDR3 loop spans 13 amino acids. The CDR3 DNA follows: TGCGCCAGCAGCCAGGGACTAGCTCTCGAGCAGTACTTC. Its translation: CASSQGLALEQYF.

This rearrangement joins TRBV19 to TRBJ2-5; D is unresolved. The CDR3 extends over 13 amino acids. CDR1 is LNHDA and CDR2 is SQIVND in the germline V gene (reference sequence). Trimming cost V 5 bases and J 5 bases, with 12 bases left between them. The CDR3 DNA is TGTGCCAGTAGTTCAGACTTAGAGGAGACCCAGTACTTC. This encodes CASSSDLEETQYF.

This chain connects TRBV5-1 to TRBJ2-7; D ambiguous. V dropped 4 bases and J dropped 4 bases, with 15 bases sitting between them. Germline V CDR1 and CDR2: SGHRS, YFSETQ. This CDR3 has 14 amino acids. The CDR3 sequence is CASSPEAESYEQYF. The CDR3 DNA sequence: TGCGCCAGCAGCCCCGAGGCGGAATCGTACGAGCAGTACTTC.

This chain links TRBV14 with TRBJ1-1; D uncertain. Trimming left V 0 bases short and J 3 bases short, with 11 bases between. The CDR3 length is 15 residues. The germline CDR1 and CDR2 sequences are SGHDN and FVKESK. The CDR3, as DNA: TGTGCCAGCAGCCAAGAAGGTTCCGTCGACACTGAAGCTTTCTTT. Translation gives CASSQEGSVDTEAFF.

The chain joins TRBV6-5 to TRBJ1-1; D perhaps matches TRBD1 (5 bases). V lost 6 bases, J lost 4 bases, and 15 bases lay in between. CDR1 and CDR2 from the germline V gene are MNHEY and SVGAGI. There are 14 residues in the CDR3. The CDR3 bases are TGTGCCAGCAGCCCGAATCGGGGGTTCACTGAAGCTTTCTTT. This encodes CASSPNRGFTEAFF.

The chain uses TRBV9 and TRBJ2-7; D may be TRBD1 (5 bases). In germline, CDR1 is SGDLS, CDR2 YYNGEE. Trimming took 1 base from V and 4 from J, leaving 18 bases between them. This CDR3 contains 16 residues. CDR3 nucleotide sequence: TGTGCCAGCAGCGTATCGGGCAGGGCGAATTGGTACGAGCAGTACTTC. Amino acid sequence: CASSVSGRANWYEQYF.

About this clone: Other DNA sequences from this sample encode an identical CDR3 as well. The rearrangement links TRBV5-4 to TRBJ2-7; D ambiguous. The V gene's germline CDR1 is SGHNT and CDR2 YYREEE (reference sequence). Trimming took off 4 bases at V and 1 base at J, with 12 bases between the two ends. The CDR3 has 14 amino acids. This chain's CDR3 is CASSPTDRSYEQYF. The CDR3 DNA follows: TGTGCCAGCAGCCCGACTGACCGGTCCTACGAGCAGTACTTC.

The chain combines TRBV27 with TRBJ2-7, with 10 bases fitting TRBD1. This CDR3 is built from 16 residues. V lost 6 bases to trimming and J lost 0 bases; unmatched junction nucleotides: 8. CDR1 is MNHEY and CDR2 is SMNVEV in the germline V gene (reference sequence). Written as DNA, the CDR3 is TGTGCCAGCAGGCCGGGGACAGGGGCGAGCTCCTACGAGCAGTACTTC. Translating gives CASRPGTGASSYEQYF.

The rearrangement joins TRBV28 to TRBJ2-2; TRBD1 or TRBD2 may be the D gene (5 bases each). Germline-derived CDR1 and CDR2 are MDHEN and SYDVKM. This CDR3 region has 14 residues. V was shortened by 11 bases and J by 7 bases, with 20 bases between the two germline ends. For the CDR3, the DNA is TGTGCCGCCGGGGCCTCTGGTTTGGTCGGGGAGCTGTTTTTT. Translation gives CAAGASGLVGELFF. The full variable domain, its missing parts supplied by reference TRBV28 and TRBJ2-2, is DVKVTQSSRYLVKRTGEKVFLECVQDMDHENMFWYRQDPGLGLRLIYFSYDVKMKEKGDIPEGYSVSREKKERFSLILESASTNQTSMYLCAAGASGLVGELFFGEGSRLTVL.

The rearrangement uses TRBV27 and TRBJ2-1; 10 positions agree with TRBD2. Germline values: CDR1 MNHEY, CDR2 SMNVEV (reference sequence). CDR3 length equals 15 residues. The V gene end was trimmed by 3 bases and the J gene end by 4 bases; junction bases not matched to a gene: 3. CDR3 protein: CASSLGSGGYNEQFF. CDR3 coding DNA: TGTGCCAGCAGTTTGGGTAGCGGGGGGTACAATGAGCAGTTCTTC.

Details on this clone: The identical CDR3 is also encoded by other nucleotide sequences in the sample. The V and J genes are TRBV5-1 and TRBJ2-5, with 7 positions matching TRBD2. Germline trimming cut 0 bases from V and 1 base from J; bases unmatched to any gene: 3. Germline CDR1 is SGHRS and CDR2 is YFSETQ. The CDR3 extends over 15 amino acids. CDR3 loop: CASSLVAGVQETQYF. The CDR3 DNA reads TGCGCCAGCAGCTTGGTTGCGGGAGTCCAAGAGACCCAGTACTTC.

The rearrangement uses TRBV2 and TRBJ2-7; D unresolved. In germline, CDR1 is SNHLY, CDR2 FYNNEI. Trimming took off 1 base at V and 4 bases at J, with 14 bases between the two ends. CDR3 length: 15 residues. This chain's CDR3 is CASSEVAGSLYEQYF. The CDR3 DNA is TGTGCCAGCAGTGAAGTGGCAGGATCCCTATACGAGCAGTACTTC.

This clone was detected once. The rearrangement joins TRBV9 to TRBJ2-1, with TRBD2 matching over 10 bases. J gave up 8 bases and V 1 base, and 6 bases lay outside the gene matches. The CDR3 is 15 amino acids. Germline V CDR1 and CDR2: SGDLS, YYNGEE. CDR3 DNA: TGTGCCAGCAGCGTATACCTAGCGGGAGTTCATGAGCAGTTCTTC. Translated: CASSVYLAGVHEQFF.

The J gene is TRBJ2-1, the V gene TRBV7-9; unclear D gene. The CDR3 covers 13 residues. V was clipped by 3 bases and J by 8 bases, with 11 bases between them. The germline CDR1 and CDR2 sequences are SEHNR and FQNEAQ (reference sequence). The DNA for the CDR3 is TGTGCCAGCAGCTTGTTTGACGAGTATGAGCAGTTCTTC. Residues: CASSLFDEYEQFF.

The chain carries TRBV25-1 and TRBJ2-5; 7 bases fit TRBD2. The CDR3 length is 14 residues. V was pared by 4 bases and J by 4 bases, with 6 bases of the junction left unmatched. Per the germline V gene, CDR1 is MGHDK and CDR2 is SYGVNS. CDR3 region: CASSGEERGETQYF. The CDR3 DNA reads as TGTGCCAGCAGTGGGGAAGAGCGGGGAGAGACCCAGTACTTC.